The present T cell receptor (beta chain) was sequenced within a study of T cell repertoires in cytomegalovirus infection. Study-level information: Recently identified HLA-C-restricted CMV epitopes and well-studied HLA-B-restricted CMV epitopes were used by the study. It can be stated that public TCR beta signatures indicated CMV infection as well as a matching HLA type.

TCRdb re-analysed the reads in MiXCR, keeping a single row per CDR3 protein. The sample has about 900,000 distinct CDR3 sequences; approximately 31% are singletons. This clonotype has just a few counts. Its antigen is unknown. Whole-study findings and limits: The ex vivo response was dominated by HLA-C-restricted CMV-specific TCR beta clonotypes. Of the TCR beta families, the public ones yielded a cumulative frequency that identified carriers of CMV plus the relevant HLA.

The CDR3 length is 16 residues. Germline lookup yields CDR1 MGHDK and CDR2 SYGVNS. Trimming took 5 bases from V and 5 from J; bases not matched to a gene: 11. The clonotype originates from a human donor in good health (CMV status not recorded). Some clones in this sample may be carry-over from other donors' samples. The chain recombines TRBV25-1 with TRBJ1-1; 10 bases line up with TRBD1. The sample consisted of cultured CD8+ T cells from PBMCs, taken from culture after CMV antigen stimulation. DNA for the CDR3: TGTGCCAGCAGTCTTACAAGACAGGGGGCGAGGACTGAAGCTTTCTTT. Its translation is CASSLTRQGARTEAFF. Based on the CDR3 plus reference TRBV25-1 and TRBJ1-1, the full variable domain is EADIYQTPRYLVIGTGKKITLECSQTMGHDKMYWYQQDPGMELHLIHYSYGVNSTEKGDLSSESTVSRIRTEHFPLTLESARPSHTSQYLCASSLTRQGARTEAFFGQGTRLTVV.